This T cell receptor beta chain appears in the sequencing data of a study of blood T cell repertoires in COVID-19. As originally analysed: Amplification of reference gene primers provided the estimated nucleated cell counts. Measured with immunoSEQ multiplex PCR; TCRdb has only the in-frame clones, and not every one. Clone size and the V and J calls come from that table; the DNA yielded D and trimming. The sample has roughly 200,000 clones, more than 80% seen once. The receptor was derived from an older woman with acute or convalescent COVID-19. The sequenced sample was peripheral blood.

The CDR3: CAISERGEGEQFF. CDR3 nucleotides: TGTGCCATCAGTGAGAGGGGGGAGGGTGAGCAGTTCTTC. The chain carries TRBV10-3 and TRBJ2-1; perhaps TRBD2 as D (7 bases). V lost 2 bases, J lost 9 bases, and 11 bases lay in between. The CDR3 contains 13 residues. Germline V gene sequence: CDR1 ENHRY, CDR2 SYGVKD.